This TCR beta chain came from a study of beta chain features in type 1 diabetes. Whole-study results and caveats: Significant though moderate, a shortening of TCRB CDR3s appeared in all four CD4+ subsets of Type 1 diabetes patients. It was among patients, rather than healthy donors, that naive, central memory and Treg TCRB repertoires appeared more similar. Still unanswered here is whether HLA type influences TCRB rearrangement.

CDR3 length: 18 amino acids. Trimming removed 2 bases from V and 1 base from J, with 19 bases in between. From germline, CDR1 is SGHTA and CDR2 FQGNSA. About this clone itself: As yet, its antigen is unknown.

The whole isolated RNA underwent reverse transcription, so sequencing captured expressed TCRB transcripts. Using immunoSEQ multiplex PCR, the repertoire was profiled, and TCRdb retains in-frame clones only, with some absent. The sample includes around 44,000 clones, approximately 70% seen only once; the top ten take more than 2%. The clonotype comes from a woman younger than 30 with type 1 diabetes. Sequencing input: Tregs from blood. The genes are TRBV7-2 and TRBJ2-3; D remains ambiguous. The CDR3 coding sequence is TGTGCCAGCAGCTTATATAGAAGAGTATCATTCCGCACAGATACGCAGTATTTT. This sequence encodes CASSLYRRVSFRTDTQYF.